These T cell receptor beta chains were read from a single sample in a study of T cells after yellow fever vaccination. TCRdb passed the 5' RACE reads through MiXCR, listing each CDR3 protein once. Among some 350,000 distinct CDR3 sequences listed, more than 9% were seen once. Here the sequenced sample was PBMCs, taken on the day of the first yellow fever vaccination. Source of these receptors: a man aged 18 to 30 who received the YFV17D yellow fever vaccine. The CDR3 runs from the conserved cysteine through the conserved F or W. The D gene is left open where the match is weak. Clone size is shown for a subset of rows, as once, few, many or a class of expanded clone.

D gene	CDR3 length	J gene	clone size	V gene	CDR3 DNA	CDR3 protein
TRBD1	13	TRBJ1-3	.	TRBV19	TGTGGGGGACAGCGAAGCTCTGGAAACACCATATATTTT	CGGQRSSGNTIYF
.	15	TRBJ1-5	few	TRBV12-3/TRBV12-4	TGTGCCAGCAGTTTGGAGGGAAACAGCAATCAGCCCCAGCATTTT	CASSLEGNSNQPQHF
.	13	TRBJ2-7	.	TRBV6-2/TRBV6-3	TGTGCCAGCAGTTACCCCGGCGCCCGCGAGCAGTACTTC	CASSYPGAREQYF
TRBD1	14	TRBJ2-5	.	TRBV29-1	TGCAGCGTCTCCGACGACAGGGGCTTTGAGACCCAGTACTTC	CSVSDDRGFETQYF
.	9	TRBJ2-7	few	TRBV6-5	TGTGCCAGAAAATACGAGCAGTACTTC	CARKYEQYF
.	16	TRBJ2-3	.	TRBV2	TGTGCCAGCAGTGAACTTCTTTTTAGAGGCCCAGATACGCAGTATTTT	CASSELLFRGPDTQYF
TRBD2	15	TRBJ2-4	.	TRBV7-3	TGTGCCAGCAGCTTAACCGGGGGGGCTGGAAACATTCAGTACTTC	CASSLTGGAGNIQYF
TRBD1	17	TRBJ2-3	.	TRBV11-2	TGTGCCGGCAGCTTAAGGGGGCCCGACTATAGCACAGATACGCAGTATTTT	CAGSLRGPDYSTDTQYF
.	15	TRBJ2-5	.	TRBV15	TGTGCCACCAGCAGAGATCAGGGGTTACAAGAGACCCAGTACTTC	CATSRDQGLQETQYF
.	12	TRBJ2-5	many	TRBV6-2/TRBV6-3	TGTGCCAGCAGCTCAGCGGAAGAGACCCAGTACTTC	CASSSAEETQYF
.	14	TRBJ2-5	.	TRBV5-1	TGCGCCAGCAGCTTGGGTTACAACCAAGAGACCCAGTACTTC	CASSLGYNQETQYF
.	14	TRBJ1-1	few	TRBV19	TGTGCCAGTACCATGGGGGGATTAGGAGCTGAAGCTTTCTTT	CASTMGGLGAEAFF
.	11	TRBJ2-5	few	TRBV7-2	TGTGCCAGCAGCTTAGGAAGGGCCCAGTACTTC	CASSLGRAQYF
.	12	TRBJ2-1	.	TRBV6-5	TGTGCCAGCAGTTACGCGGGGCCAGAGCAGTTCTTC	CASSYAGPEQFF
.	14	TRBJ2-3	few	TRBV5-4	TGTGCCAGCAGAATGGTTGAGGTCACAGATACGCAGTATTTT	CASRMVEVTDTQYF
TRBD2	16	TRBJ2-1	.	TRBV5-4	TGTGCCAGCAGCGAGGGCGGGAGCGGGGGTGTCTATGAGCAGTTCTTC	CASSEGGSGGVYEQFF
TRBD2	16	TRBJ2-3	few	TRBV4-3	TGCGCCAGCAGCCAAGCCCGGGACTACTGGGTAGATACGCAGTATTTT	CASSQARDYWVDTQYF
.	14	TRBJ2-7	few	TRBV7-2	TGTGCCAGCAGCCCCCTCGGATCAACCTACGAGCAGTACTTC	CASSPLGSTYEQYF
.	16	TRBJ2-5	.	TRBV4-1	TGCGCCAGCAGCCAAGAACGGGGGACCATCACAGAGACCCAGTACTTC	CASSQERGTITETQYF
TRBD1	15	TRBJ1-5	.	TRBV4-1	TGCGCCAGCAGCCAAGTCAGGGGGCATGGGCAGCCCCAGCATTTT	CASSQVRGHGQPQHF
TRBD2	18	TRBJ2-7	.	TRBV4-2	TGTGCCAGCAGCCAAGATCCTAGCGGGGGCCTGCTAGTCTACGAGCAGTACTTC	CASSQDPSGGLLVYEQYF
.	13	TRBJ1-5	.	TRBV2	TGTGCCAGCGGGCAAGGGATGGACCAGCCCCAGCATTTT	CASGQGMDQPQHF
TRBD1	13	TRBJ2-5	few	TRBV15	TGTGCCACCAGCAAAGGACAGGGCCGGACCCAGTACTTC	CATSKGQGRTQYF
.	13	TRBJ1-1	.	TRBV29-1	TGCAGCGTTTCTCAGGCTGGGAACACTGAAGCTTTCTTT	CSVSQAGNTEAFF
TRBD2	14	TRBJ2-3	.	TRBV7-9	TGTGCCAGTGTTACTAGCGACAGCACAGATACGCAGTATTTT	CASVTSDSTDTQYF
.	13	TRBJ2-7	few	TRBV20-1	TGCAGTGCTAGGGAAGTAACTAGGTACGAGCAGTACTTC	CSAREVTRYEQYF
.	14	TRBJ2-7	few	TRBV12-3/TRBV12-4	TGTGCCAGCAGTGATCGGACAAGCCTGCGCGAGCAGTACTTC	CASSDRTSLREQYF
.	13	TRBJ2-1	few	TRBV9	TGTGCCAGCAGCGTAGACCCGAACAATGAGCAGTTCTTC	CASSVDPNNEQFF
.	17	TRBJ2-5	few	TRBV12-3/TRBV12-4	TGTGCCAGCAGACCGTCAGCGGGTCGTCCGGGCGAAGAGACCCAGTACTTC	CASRPSAGRPGEETQYF
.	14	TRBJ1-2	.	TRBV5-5	TGTGCCAGCAGCTCGGGAACAACTAACTATGGCTACACCTTC	CASSSGTTNYGYTF
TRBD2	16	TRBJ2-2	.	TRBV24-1	TGTGCCACCAGTGACTCCTTCGGGGGGGTCACCGGGGAGCTGTTTTTT	CATSDSFGGVTGELFF
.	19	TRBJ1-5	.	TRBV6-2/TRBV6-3	TGTGCCAGCAGTTACTCCACCCTTCAGGCCTACCGCCGGGCCCAGCCCCAGCATTTT	CASSYSTLQAYRRAQPQHF
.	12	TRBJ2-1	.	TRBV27	TGTGCCAGCAAGGAGGGCGGCAATGAGCAGTTCTTC	CASKEGGNEQFF
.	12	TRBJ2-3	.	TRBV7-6	TGTGCCAGCAGCTCCTTGATGGATACGCAGTATTTT	CASSSLMDTQYF
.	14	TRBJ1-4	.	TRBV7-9	TGTGCCAGCAACCTCGCGGGTCTCCATGAAAAACTGTTTTTT	CASNLAGLHEKLFF
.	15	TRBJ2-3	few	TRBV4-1	TGCGCCAGCAGCCTTCGATCGACAGTTACAGATACGCAGTATTTT	CASSLRSTVTDTQYF
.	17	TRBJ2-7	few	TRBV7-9	TGTGCCAGCAGCCATATAGGGGGTGGAGGGCCAGTGCGAGAGCAGTACTTC	CASSHIGGGGPVREQYF
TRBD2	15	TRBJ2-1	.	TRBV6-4	TGTGCCAGCAGTTACACTAGCGGGGGGAACAATGAGCAGTTCTTC	CASSYTSGGNNEQFF
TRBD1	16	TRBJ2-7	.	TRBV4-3	TGCGCCAGCAGCCAAGAGCTTCGGCAGGGGGTCCACGAGCAGTACTTC	CASSQELRQGVHEQYF
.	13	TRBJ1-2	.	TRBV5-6	TGTGCCAGCAGCTTGGCCATAAGGGATGGCTACACCTTC	CASSLAIRDGYTF
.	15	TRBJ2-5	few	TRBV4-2	TGTGCCAGCAGCCCGTGGGACTCCCAGAGGGAGACCCAGTACTTC	CASSPWDSQRETQYF
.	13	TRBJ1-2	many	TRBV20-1	TGCAGTGCTCTCAGCCGCGGCACCTATGGCTACACCTTC	CSALSRGTYGYTF
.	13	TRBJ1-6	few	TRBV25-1	TGTGCCAGCAGTGAGCAGGCTGATACGCCCCTCCACTTT	CASSEQADTPLHF
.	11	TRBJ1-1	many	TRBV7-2	TGTGCCAGCAGCGCCAGTGGTGAAGCTTTCTTT	CASSASGEAFF
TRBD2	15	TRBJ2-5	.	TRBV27	TGTGCCAGCAGTCCTTCTAGCGGCCGGGTGGAGACCCAGTACTTC	CASSPSSGRVETQYF
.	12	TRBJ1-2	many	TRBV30	TGTGCCTGGAGTATAGGGGCTGGAGGCTACACCTTC	CAWSIGAGGYTF
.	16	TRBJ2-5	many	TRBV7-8	TGTGCCAGCAGCTTAGCTGCGGGAACCCCTCAAGAGACCCAGTACTTC	CASSLAAGTPQETQYF
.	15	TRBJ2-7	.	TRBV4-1	TGCGCCAGCAGCCAGCGCCAAGGGGGTTGGGGCGAGCAGTACTTC	CASSQRQGGWGEQYF
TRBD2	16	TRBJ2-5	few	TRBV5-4	TGTGCCAGCAGCGCGACTAGCGGGGGCCCACAAGAGACCCAGTACTTC	CASSATSGGPQETQYF
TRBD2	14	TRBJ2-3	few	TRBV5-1	TGCGCCAGCAGCGGGGGAGGGGCCTCAGATACGCAGTATTTT	CASSGGGASDTQYF
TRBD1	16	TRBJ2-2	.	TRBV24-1	TGTGCCACCAGTGATGAGGACAGGGCAAACACCGGGGAGCTGTTTTTT	CATSDEDRANTGELFF
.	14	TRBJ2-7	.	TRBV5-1	TGCGCCAGCAGCCCGGGGCCAGGGGCGAGGGAGCAGTACTTC	CASSPGPGAREQYF
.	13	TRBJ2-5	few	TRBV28	TGTGCCAGCACATCCAACAGGCGAGAGACCCAGTACTTC	CASTSNRRETQYF
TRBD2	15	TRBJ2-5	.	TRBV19	TGTGCCACTTTGAGGACTAGCGGGGGCCAAGAGACCCAGTACTTC	CATLRTSGGQETQYF
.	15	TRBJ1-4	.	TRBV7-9	TGTGCCAGCAGCTCATGGGAGGCAGGCCTTGAAAAACTGTTTTTT	CASSSWEAGLEKLFF